The 3 T cell receptor beta chains listed next were all sequenced from one sample in a study of OX40 agonist ivuxolimab in advanced cancers. Measured with immunoSEQ multiplex PCR; TCRdb has only the in-frame clones, and not every one. The table records approximately 56,000 clones, 70% to 90% of them present only once. Sequenced here: CD4+ or CD8+ T cells sorted from blood, sampled in a trial of the OX40 agonist ivuxolimab. These receptors were obtained from an adult with an advanced solid tumor such as melanoma, head and neck, liver or kidney cancer.

The V and J genes are TRBV5-4 and TRBJ2-2; no firm D call. The CDR3 length is 14 residues. From germline, CDR1 is SGHNT and CDR2 YYREEE (reference sequence). V lost 4 bases and J lost 0, with 7 bases in between. The CDR3 nucleotides are TGTGCCAGCAGCCTGGAATCGAACACCGGGGAGCTGTTTTTT. Translating it yields CASSLESNTGELFF.

The chain combines TRBV18 with TRBJ1-1; D is possibly TRBD1 (5 bases). The CDR3 extends over 13 amino acids. V gave up 1 base and J gave up 5 bases, with 8 bases separating them. CDR1 and CDR2 (germline): KGHSH, LQKENI. The CDR3 DNA is TGTGCCAGCTCACCACAAGGGACTACTGAAGCTTTCTTT. This translates into CASSPQGTTEAFF.

The chain is built from TRBV7-3 and TRBJ1-2; TRBD1 agrees at 9 bases. CDR1 is SGHTA and CDR2 is FQGTGA in the germline V gene. The CDR3 has 15 residues. After removal of 4 bases from V and 8 bases from J, the junction contained 11 bases not matched to a gene. In DNA, the CDR3 is TGTGCCAGCAGCTCCTCTCCGGGACAGGGTTGGGGCTACACCTTC. Amino acids: CASSSSPGQGWGYTF.